Presented here are 20 T cell receptor beta chains from one specimen sequenced in a study of blood T cell repertoires in COVID-19. The protocol was immunoSEQ multiplex PCR, while the TCRdb copy is restricted to in-frame clones and leaves out a portion. The data contain fewer than 55,000 clones, 80% to 85% of them singletons. The sequencing input was peripheral blood. These receptor sequences come from a human donor with acute or convalescent COVID-19. The donor label of this sample is uncertain.

The chain combines TRBV7-8 with TRBJ2-3; 10 nucleotides line up with TRBD2. The CDR3 loop spans 16 amino acids. CDR1 is SGHVS and CDR2 is FQNEAQ in the germline V gene. Unmatched junction bases numbered 5, after V lost 1 base and J lost 4 bases. The CDR3 sequence: CASSLGGTSDPDTQYF. DNA for the CDR3: TGTGCCAGCAGCTTAGGGGGGACTAGCGACCCAGATACGCAGTATTTT.

V usage is TRBV6-2 or TRBV6-3 and J usage is TRBJ1-1; maybe TRBD1 (5 bases). The V gene's germline CDR1 is MNHEY and CDR2 SVGEGT. V lost 4 bases and J lost 3, with 12 bases in between. The CDR3 loop spans 14 amino acids. The CDR3 loop reads CASSLGGGDTEAFF. The CDR3 coding sequence is TGTGCCAGCAGTTTGGGGGGAGGGGACACTGAAGCTTTCTTT.

This chain links TRBV19 with TRBJ1-4; TRBD1 aligns across 7 bases. CDR3 size: 14 residues. With 1 base clipped from V and 10 bases from J, the junction kept 6 bases outside the gene matches. Germline CDR1 reads LNHDA; CDR2 reads SQIVND (reference sequence). The CDR3 reads CASSIARDSGKLFF. The CDR3 coding sequence is TGTGCCAGTAGTATAGCCCGGGACAGTGGAAAACTGTTTTTT.

J is TRBJ1-2 and V is TRBV5-6, with D possibly TRBD1 on 6 matching bases. The CDR3 is 14 amino acids. Germline V lookup: CDR1 SGHDT, CDR2 YYEEEE. The germline V and J ends were trimmed by 4 bases and 4 bases, with 14 bases remaining between them. CDR3 region: CASSRTAVVYGYTF. In nucleotides, the CDR3 is TGTGCCAGCAGCAGGACAGCGGTAGTCTATGGCTACACCTTC.

J is TRBJ1-1 and V is TRBV10-3, with TRBD1 matching over 8 bases. J gave up 4 bases and V 6 bases, and 13 bases lay outside the gene matches. This CDR3 region has 16 residues. Germline V CDR1 and CDR2: ENHRY, SYGVKD. DNA for the CDR3: TGTGCCATCAGCCCGGCTTCTGACAGGGGAGGCACTGAAGCTTTCTTT. Amino acid sequence: CAISPASDRGGTEAFF.

The gene calls are TRBV28 and TRBJ2-3; 8 nucleotides match TRBD2. The CDR3 covers 16 residues. The junction had 8 bases not matched to a gene; V was cut back by 3 bases and J by 3 bases. The germline V gene encodes CDR1 MDHEN and CDR2 SYDVKM. The CDR3 is CASSFSGTSGTDTQYF. The CDR3 coding sequence is TGTGCCAGCAGTTTTAGTGGGACTAGTGGGACAGATACGCAGTATTTT.

This clone appeared once. The chain carries TRBV27 and TRBJ2-4, with 11 bases matching TRBD1. Germline V CDR1 and CDR2: MNHEY, SMNVEV (reference sequence). J lost 4 bases, V lost 5 bases, and 4 bases had no gene match. The length of the CDR3 is 15 residues. CDR3 coding DNA: TGTGCCAGCAGTATAGGGACAGGGGGAAAAAACATTCAGTACTTC. Translation gives CASSIGTGGKNIQYF.

The chain combines TRBV30 with TRBJ1-1, with TRBD1 matching over 8 bases. J was trimmed by 6 bases and V by 5 bases; bases with no gene match: 11. Germline V gene lookup returns CDR1 GTSNPN and CDR2 SVGIG (reference sequence). The CDR3 length is 14 residues. CDR3: CAWGAGGRRAEAFF. CDR3 nucleotide sequence: TGTGCCTGGGGCGCAGGGGGCAGGAGGGCTGAAGCTTTCTTT.

The chain carries TRBV11-2 and TRBJ2-7; D call uncertain. CDR1 is SGHAT, CDR2 FQNNGV, per germline. The CDR3 has 15 residues. The V gene lost 4 bases and the J gene lost 3 bases, with 16 bases spanning the gap. The CDR3 DNA sequence: TGTGCCAGCAGCTCCCTCATATTAACAAACTACGAGCAGTACTTC. Protein product: CASSSLILTNYEQYF.

V and J are TRBV19 and TRBJ1-2; the match to TRBD1 covers 12 bases. CDR1 LNHDA and CDR2 SQIVND come from the germline V gene (reference sequence). Germline trimming cut 7 bases from V and 7 bases from J; bases unmatched to any gene: 10. This CDR3 comprises 15 residues. As DNA, the CDR3 is TGTGCCAGTACCACCCGGGACAGGGGGCTGGGTGGCTACACCTTC. As protein: CASTTRDRGLGGYTF.

This clone was picked up one time. The chain couples TRBV12-5 to TRBJ2-2, with 10 bases lining up with TRBD2. The CDR3 totals 17 residues. The germline CDR1 and CDR2 sequences are LGHNT and FRNRAP. The trim removed 3 bases at V and 4 bases at J, leaving 8 bases unmatched. In nucleotides, the CDR3 is TGTGCTAGTGGTTTAGGTTTGGCTAGCGGGGGCACCGGGGAGCTGTTTTTT. Its translation: CASGLGLASGGTGELFF.

The CDR3 reads CSARDIGAFF. CDR3 coding DNA: TGCAGTGCAAGGGACATAGGAGCTTTCTTT. The rearrangement links TRBV20-1 to TRBJ1-1; D is possibly TRBD1 (6 bases). Germline V CDR1 and CDR2: DFQATT, SNEGSKA (reference sequence). There are 10 residues in the CDR3. Trimming left V 6 bases short and J 10 bases short, with 12 bases between.

This clone occurred a few times. This sequence joins TRBV24-1 and TRBJ1-2; D is undetermined. Germline V gene sequence: CDR1 KGHDR, CDR2 SFDVKD. CDR3 length: 16 residues. Trimming pared 6 bases from V and 3 bases from J, leaving 19 bases between. In DNA form, the CDR3 reads TGTGCCACCAGTACGGCCGGAGGGCGCGGGGACTATGGCTACACCTTC. Translation gives CATSTAGGRGDYGYTF.

V gene TRBV24-1 combines with J gene TRBJ1-1, with D maybe TRBD1 (6 bases). The CDR3 runs to 11 residues. V lost 6 bases, J lost 11 bases, and 12 bases lay in between. Germline-derived CDR1 and CDR2 are KGHDR and SFDVKD. In nucleotides, the CDR3 is TGTGCCACCAGTACAGGGACCCGGGCTTTCTTT. Protein: CATSTGTRAFF.

This clone was seen only once. The V and J genes are TRBV19 and TRBJ2-3, with D possibly TRBD2 on 5 matching bases. The CDR3 length is 15 residues. V gave up 3 bases and J gave up 6 bases, with 16 bases separating them. Per the germline V gene, CDR1 is LNHDA and CDR2 is SQIVND (reference sequence). CDR3 amino acids: CASSMAAGVSDTQYF. As DNA, the CDR3 is TGTGCCAGTAGTATGGCCGCCGGGGTATCGGATACGCAGTATTTT. Full variable domain (rest looked up from reference TRBV19 and TRBJ2-3): DGGITQSPKYLFRKEGQNVTLSCEQNLNHDAMYWYRQDPGQGLRLIYYSQIVNDFQKGDIAEGYSVSREKKESFPLTVTSAQKNPTAFYLCASSMAAGVSDTQYFGPGTRLTVL.

J is TRBJ2-3 and V is TRBV24-1; D might be TRBD2 (5 bases). The CDR3 covers 14 residues. Germline loops: CDR1 KGHDR, CDR2 SFDVKD. Between the trimmed V and J ends, which lost 6 bases and 2 bases, there was a span of 11 bases. DNA for the CDR3: TGTGCCACCAGTCCAGCGGTGCCCACAGATACGCAGTATTTT. Protein sequence: CATSPAVPTDTQYF.

This clone appeared a few times. The rearrangement uses TRBV5-4 and TRBJ2-1; D is perhaps TRBD1 (6 bases). V lost 2 bases to trimming and J lost 7 bases, with 10 bases between them. CDR1 is SGHNT, CDR2 YYREEE, per germline (reference sequence). This CDR3 spans 13 amino acids. CDR3 in DNA: TGTGCCAGCAGCTTCCAACAGGGAAATGAGCAGTTCTTC. Translation: CASSFQQGNEQFF.

This chain joins TRBV5-6 and TRBJ2-1; 13 positions agree with TRBD2. Trimming removed 0 bases from V and 12 bases from J; junction bases left unmatched: 6. The CDR3 is made up of 15 amino acids. Germline V gene data show CDR1 as SGHDT and CDR2 as YYEEEE. As DNA, the CDR3 is TGTGCCAGCAGCTTGGGGACTAGCGGGAGCTGGGGGCAGTTCTTC. This codes for CASSLGTSGSWGQFF.

The chain is built from TRBV3-1 (or the pseudogene TRBV3-2) and TRBJ2-7; D might be TRBD1 (5 bases). The CDR3 is 16 amino acids. Trimming took off 4 bases at V and 5 bases at J, with 21 bases between the two ends. The germline V gene encodes CDR1 LGHDT and CDR2 YNNKEL (reference sequence). CDR3 in DNA: TGTGCCAGCAGCCGGCGAGGTGACAGCCCGAGAGACGAGCAGTACTTC. Amino acid sequence: CASSRRGDSPRDEQYF.

The rearrangement joins TRBV11-3 to TRBJ2-3; D uncertain. Germline assignment: CDR1 SGHNT and CDR2 YENEEA. Trimming pared 5 bases from V and 4 bases from J, leaving 10 bases between. The CDR3 spans 13 residues. The DNA for the CDR3 is TGTGCCAGCAGCATTAGTAATCCAGATACGCAGTATTTT. Encoded protein: CASSISNPDTQYF.